The 3 T cell receptor beta chains in this list originate from one sample, sequenced in a study of OX40 agonist ivuxolimab in advanced cancers. Libraries were prepared by immunoSEQ multiplex PCR; TCRdb keeps only in-frame clonotypes and omits some of them. The table lists under 70,000 clones, roughly nine tenths of them singletons, with 10% to 11% in the top ten. The input for sequencing was CD4+ or CD8+ T cells sorted from blood, taken in a trial of the OX40 agonist ivuxolimab. The receptors stem from an adult with an advanced solid tumor such as melanoma, head and neck, liver or kidney cancer.

This chain links TRBV6-1 with TRBJ2-3, with D unclear. Germline CDR1 is MNHNS and CDR2 is SASEGT. Trimming stripped 9 bases from V and 2 bases from J, with 15 bases between. This CDR3 has 14 amino acids. For the CDR3, the DNA is TGTGCCAGTGGGGTCTCGGGCTACACAGATACGCAGTATTTT. It encodes CASGVSGYTDTQYF.

This sequence joins TRBV18 and TRBJ2-7, with TRBD1 as a possible D gene (5 bases). V lost 3 bases and J 0 bases, leaving 12 bases between the germline ends. The CDR3 has 15 amino acids. CDR1 is KGHSH and CDR2 is LQKENI in the germline V gene. In DNA, the CDR3 is TGTGCCAGCTCACCGACAGACAGTGCCTCCTACGAGCAGTACTTC. It translates to CASSPTDSASYEQYF.

This clone was counted a single time. DNA of the CDR3: TGTGCCAGCAGCTTGGCCCTAGCGGGACTGGAGACCCAGTACTTC. Translation: CASSLALAGLETQYF. The chain recombines TRBV5-4 with TRBJ2-5, with 9 bases that match TRBD2. Trimming at V came to 0 bases and at J to 5 bases, leaving 5 bases not matched to a gene. This CDR3 contains 15 residues. From germline, CDR1 is SGHNT and CDR2 YYREEE (reference sequence). Full variable domain (rest looked up from reference TRBV5-4 and TRBJ2-5): ETGVTQSPTHLIKTRGQQVTLRCSSQSGHNTVSWYQQALGQGPQFIFQYYREEENGRGNFPPRFSGLQFPNYSSELNVNALELDDSALYLCASSLALAGLETQYFGPGTRLLVL.